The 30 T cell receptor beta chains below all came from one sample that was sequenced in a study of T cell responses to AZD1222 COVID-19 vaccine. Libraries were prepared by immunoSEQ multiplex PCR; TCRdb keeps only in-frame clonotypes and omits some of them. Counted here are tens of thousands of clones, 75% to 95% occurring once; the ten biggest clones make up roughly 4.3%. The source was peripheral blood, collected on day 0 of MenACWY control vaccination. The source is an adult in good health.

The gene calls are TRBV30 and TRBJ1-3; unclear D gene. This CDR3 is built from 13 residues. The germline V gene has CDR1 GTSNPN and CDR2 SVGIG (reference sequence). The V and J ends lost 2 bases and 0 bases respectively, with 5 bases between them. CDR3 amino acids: CAWSSNSGNTIYF. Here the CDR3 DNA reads TGTGCCTGGAGTTCGAACTCTGGAAACACCATATATTTT.

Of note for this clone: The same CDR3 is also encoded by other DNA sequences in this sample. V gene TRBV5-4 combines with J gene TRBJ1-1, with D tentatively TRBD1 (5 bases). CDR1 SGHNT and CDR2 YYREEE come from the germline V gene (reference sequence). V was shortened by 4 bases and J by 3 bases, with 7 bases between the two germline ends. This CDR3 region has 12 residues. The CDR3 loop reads CASSRGDTEAFF. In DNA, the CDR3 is TGTGCCAGCAGCCGGGGGGACACTGAAGCTTTCTTT.

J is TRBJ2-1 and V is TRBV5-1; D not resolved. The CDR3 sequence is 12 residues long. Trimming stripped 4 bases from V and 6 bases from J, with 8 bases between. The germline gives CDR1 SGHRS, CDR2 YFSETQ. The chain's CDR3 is CASSLGINEQFF. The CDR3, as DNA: TGCGCCAGCAGCCTAGGTATCAATGAGCAGTTCTTC.

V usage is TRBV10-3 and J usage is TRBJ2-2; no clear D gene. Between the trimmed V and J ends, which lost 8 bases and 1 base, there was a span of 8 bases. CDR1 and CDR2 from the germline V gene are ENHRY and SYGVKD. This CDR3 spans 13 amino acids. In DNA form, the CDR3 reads TGTGCCATCTCGGCAGGGAACACCGGGGAGCTGTTTTTT. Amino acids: CAISAGNTGELFF.

The CDR3 loop is CAWDRQAEETQYF. The CDR3 DNA is TGTGCCTGGGATCGACAGGCGGAGGAGACCCAGTACTTC. The chain couples TRBV30 to TRBJ2-5, with a possible D match to TRBD1 (6 bases). This CDR3 region has 13 residues. Trimming took off 5 bases at V and 5 bases at J, with 15 bases between the two ends. Germline V CDR1 and CDR2: GTSNPN, SVGIG (reference sequence). Full variable domain (missing parts from reference TRBV30 and TRBJ2-5): SQTIHQWPATLVQPVGSPLSLECTVEGTSNPNLYWYRQAAGRGLQLLFYSVGIGQISSEVPQNLSASRPQDRQFILSSKKLLLSDSGFYLCAWDRQAEETQYFGPGTRLLVL.

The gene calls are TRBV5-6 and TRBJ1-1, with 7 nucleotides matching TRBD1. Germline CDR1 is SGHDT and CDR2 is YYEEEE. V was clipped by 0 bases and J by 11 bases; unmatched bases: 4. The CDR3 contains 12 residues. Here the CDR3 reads CASSLGQGAAFF. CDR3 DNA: TGTGCCAGCAGCTTGGGACAGGGAGCGGCTTTCTTT.

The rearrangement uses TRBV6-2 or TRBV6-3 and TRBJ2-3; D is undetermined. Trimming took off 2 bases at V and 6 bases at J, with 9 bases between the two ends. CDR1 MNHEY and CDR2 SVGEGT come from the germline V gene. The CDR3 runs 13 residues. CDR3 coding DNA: TGTGCCAGCAGTTACGTGGTCCGCGATACGCAGTATTTT. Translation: CASSYVVRDTQYF.

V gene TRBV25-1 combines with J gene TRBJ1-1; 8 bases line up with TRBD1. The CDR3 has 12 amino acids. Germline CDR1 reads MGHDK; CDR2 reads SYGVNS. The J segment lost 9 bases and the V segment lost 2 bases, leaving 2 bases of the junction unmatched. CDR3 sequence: CASSERTGKAFF. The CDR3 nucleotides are TGTGCCAGCAGTGAAAGGACAGGGAAAGCTTTCTTT.

In nucleotides, the CDR3 is TGTGCCAGACTGGACGAAGGAACCGAAGCTTTCTTT. Amino acids: CARLDEGTEAFF. The chain combines TRBV30 with TRBJ1-1, with unresolved D. V dropped 8 bases and J dropped 8 bases, with 18 bases sitting between them. Germline CDR1 GTSNPN, CDR2 SVGIG (reference sequence). This CDR3 region has 12 residues.

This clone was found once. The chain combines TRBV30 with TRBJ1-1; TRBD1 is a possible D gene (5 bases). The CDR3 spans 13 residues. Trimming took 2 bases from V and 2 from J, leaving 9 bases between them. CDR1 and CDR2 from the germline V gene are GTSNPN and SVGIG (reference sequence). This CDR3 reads CAWSRQGNTEAFF. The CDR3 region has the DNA TGTGCCTGGAGTAGGCAGGGAAACACTGAAGCTTTCTTT.

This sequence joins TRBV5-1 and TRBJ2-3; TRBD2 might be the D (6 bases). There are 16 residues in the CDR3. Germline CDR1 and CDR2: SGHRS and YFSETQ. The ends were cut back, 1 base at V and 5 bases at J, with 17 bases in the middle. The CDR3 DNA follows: TGCGCCAGCAGCTTGAGTTCTACGGGAGTGGAAGATACGCAGTATTTT. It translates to CASSLSSTGVEDTQYF. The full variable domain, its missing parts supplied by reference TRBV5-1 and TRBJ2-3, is KAGVTQTPRYLIKTRGQQVTLSCSPISGHRSVSWYQQTPGQGLQFLFEYFSETQRNKGNFPGRFSGRQFSNSRSEMNVSTLELGDSALYLCASSLSSTGVEDTQYFGPGTRLTVL.

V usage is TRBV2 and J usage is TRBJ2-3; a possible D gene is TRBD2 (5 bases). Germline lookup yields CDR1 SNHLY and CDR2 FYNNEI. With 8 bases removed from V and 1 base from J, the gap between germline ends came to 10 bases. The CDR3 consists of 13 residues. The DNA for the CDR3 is TGTGCCAGCTTCGCGGAGGGCACAGATACGCAGTATTTT. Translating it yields CASFAEGTDTQYF.

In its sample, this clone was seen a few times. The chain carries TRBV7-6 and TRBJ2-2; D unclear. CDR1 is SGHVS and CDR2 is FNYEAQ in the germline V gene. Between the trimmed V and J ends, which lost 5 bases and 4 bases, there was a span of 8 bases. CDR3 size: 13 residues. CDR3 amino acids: CASSTRGTGELFF. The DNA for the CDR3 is TGTGCCAGCAGCACGAGAGGCACCGGGGAGCTGTTTTTT. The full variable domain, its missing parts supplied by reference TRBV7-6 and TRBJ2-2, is GAGVSQSPRYKVTKRGQDVALRCDPISGHVSLYWYRQALGQGPEFLTYFNYEAQQDKSGLPNDRFSAERPEGSISTLTIQRTEQRDSAMYRCASSTRGTGELFFGEGSRLTVL.

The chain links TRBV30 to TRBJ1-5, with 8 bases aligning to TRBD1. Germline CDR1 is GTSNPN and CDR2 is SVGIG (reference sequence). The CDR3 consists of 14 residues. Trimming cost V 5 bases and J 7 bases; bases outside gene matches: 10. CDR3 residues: CAWGSRGLGQPQHF. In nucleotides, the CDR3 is TGTGCCTGGGGCAGCAGGGGGCTAGGACAGCCCCAGCATTTT.

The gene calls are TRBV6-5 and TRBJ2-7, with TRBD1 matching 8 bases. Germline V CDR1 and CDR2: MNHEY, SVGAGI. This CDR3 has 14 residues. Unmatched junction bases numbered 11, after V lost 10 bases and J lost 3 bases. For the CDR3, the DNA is TGTGCCACCTCCAAGACAGGGGCCAGCTACGAGCAGTACTTC. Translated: CATSKTGASYEQYF.

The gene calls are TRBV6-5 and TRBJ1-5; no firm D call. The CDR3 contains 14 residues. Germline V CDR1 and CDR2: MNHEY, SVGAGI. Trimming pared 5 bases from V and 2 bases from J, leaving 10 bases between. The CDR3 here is CASSTGRGNQPQHF. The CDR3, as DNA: TGTGCCAGCAGTACCGGGCGAGGCAATCAGCCCCAGCATTTT.

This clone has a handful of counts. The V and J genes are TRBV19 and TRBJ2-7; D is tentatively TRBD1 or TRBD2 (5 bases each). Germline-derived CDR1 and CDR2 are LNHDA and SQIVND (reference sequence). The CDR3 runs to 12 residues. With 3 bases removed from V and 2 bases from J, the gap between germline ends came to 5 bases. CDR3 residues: CASSMGPYEQYF. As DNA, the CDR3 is TGTGCCAGTAGTATGGGACCCTACGAGCAGTACTTC.

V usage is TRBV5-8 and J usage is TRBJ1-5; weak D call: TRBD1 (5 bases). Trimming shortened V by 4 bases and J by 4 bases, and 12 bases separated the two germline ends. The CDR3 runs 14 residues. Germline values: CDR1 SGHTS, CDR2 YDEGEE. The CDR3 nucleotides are TGTGCCAGCAGCCCTCGGACATCGAATCAGCCCCAGCATTTT. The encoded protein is CASSPRTSNQPQHF. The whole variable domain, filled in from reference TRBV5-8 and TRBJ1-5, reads EAGVTQSPTHLIKTRGQQATLRCSPISGHTSVYWYQQALGLGLQFLLWYDEGEERNRGNFPPRFSGRQFPNYSSELNVNALELEDSALYLCASSPRTSNQPQHFGDGTRLSIL.

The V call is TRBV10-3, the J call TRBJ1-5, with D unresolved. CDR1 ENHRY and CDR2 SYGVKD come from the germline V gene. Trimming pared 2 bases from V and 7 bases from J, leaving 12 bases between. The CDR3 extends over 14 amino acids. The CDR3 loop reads CAISEGVSGQPQHF. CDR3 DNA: TGTGCCATCAGTGAGGGAGTTTCGGGACAGCCCCAGCATTTT.

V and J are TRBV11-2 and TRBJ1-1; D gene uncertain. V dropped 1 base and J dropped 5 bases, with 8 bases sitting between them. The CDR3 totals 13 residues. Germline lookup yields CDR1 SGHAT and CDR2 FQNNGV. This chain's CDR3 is CASSLARQTEAFF. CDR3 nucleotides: TGTGCCAGCAGCTTAGCCCGGCAGACTGAAGCTTTCTTT.

CDR3 loop: CASSTHDPVHRELFF. In nucleotides, the CDR3 is TGTGCCAGCAGCACCCACGACCCCGTCCACCGGGAGCTGTTTTTT. The gene calls are TRBV6-2 or TRBV6-3 and TRBJ2-2, with D unclear. The CDR3 contains 15 residues. Germline V gene lookup returns CDR1 MNHEY and CDR2 SVGEGT. The ends were cut back, 6 bases at V and 9 bases at J, with 20 bases in the middle.

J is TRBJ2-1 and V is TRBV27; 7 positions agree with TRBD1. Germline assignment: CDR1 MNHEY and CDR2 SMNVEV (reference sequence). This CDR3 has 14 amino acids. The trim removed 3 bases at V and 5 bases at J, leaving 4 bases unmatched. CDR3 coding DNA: TGTGCCAGCAGTTTCGGACAGGCCAACAATGAGCAGTTCTTC. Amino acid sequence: CASSFGQANNEQFF.

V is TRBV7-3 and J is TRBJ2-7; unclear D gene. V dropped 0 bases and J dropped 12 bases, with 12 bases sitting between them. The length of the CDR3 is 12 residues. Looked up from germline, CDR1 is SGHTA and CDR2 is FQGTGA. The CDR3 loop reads CASSLTLVVLYF. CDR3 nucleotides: TGTGCCAGCAGCTTAACGTTAGTCGTTCTGTACTTC. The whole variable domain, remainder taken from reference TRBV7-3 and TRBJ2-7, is GAGVSQTPSNKVTEKGKYVELRCDPISGHTALYWYRQSLGQGPEFLIYFQGTGAADDSGLPNDRFFAVRPEGSVSTLKIQRTERGDSAVYLCASSLTLVVLYFGPGTRLTVT.

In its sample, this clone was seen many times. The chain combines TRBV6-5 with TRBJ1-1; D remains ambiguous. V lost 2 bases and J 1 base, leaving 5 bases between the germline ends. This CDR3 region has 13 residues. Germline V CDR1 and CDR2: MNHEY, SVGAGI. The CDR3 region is CASSYAGNTEAFF. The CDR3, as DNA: TGTGCCAGCAGTTACGCGGGGAACACTGAAGCTTTCTTT.

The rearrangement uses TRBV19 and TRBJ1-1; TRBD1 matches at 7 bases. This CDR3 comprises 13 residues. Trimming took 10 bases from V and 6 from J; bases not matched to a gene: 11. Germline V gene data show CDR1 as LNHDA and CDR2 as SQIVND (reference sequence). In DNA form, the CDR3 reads TGTGCCACCCAAAATAGGGGGCTGGCTGAAGCTTTCTTT. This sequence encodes CATQNRGLAEAFF.

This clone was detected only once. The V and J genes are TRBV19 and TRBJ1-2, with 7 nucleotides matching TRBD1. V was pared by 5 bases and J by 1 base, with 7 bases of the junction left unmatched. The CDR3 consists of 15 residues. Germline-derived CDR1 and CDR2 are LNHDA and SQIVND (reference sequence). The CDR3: CASSFPGGSNYGYTF. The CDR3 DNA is TGTGCCAGTAGTTTTCCAGGGGGGAGTAACTATGGCTACACCTTC.

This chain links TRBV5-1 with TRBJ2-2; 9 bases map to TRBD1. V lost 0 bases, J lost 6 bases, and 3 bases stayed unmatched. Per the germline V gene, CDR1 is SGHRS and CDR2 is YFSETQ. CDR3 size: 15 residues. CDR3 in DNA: TGCGCCAGCAGCTTGGAGGGACAGGGTGCCGGGGAGCTGTTTTTT. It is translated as CASSLEGQGAGELFF. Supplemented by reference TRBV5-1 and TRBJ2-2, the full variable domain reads KAGVTQTPRYLIKTRGQQVTLSCSPISGHRSVSWYQQTPGQGLQFLFEYFSETQRNKGNFPGRFSGRQFSNSRSEMNVSTLELGDSALYLCASSLEGQGAGELFFGEGSRLTVL.

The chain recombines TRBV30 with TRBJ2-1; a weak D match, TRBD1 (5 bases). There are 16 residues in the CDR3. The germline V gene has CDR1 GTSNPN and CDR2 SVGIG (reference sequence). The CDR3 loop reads CVSDPEGESSYNEQFF. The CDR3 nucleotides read TGTGTCTCGGACCCCGAAGGGGAAAGCTCCTACAATGAGCAGTTCTTC.

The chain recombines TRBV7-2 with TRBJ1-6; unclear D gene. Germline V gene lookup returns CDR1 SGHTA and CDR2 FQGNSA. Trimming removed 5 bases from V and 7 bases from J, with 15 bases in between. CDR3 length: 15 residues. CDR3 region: CASSPLAAANSPLHF. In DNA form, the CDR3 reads TGTGCCAGCAGCCCCCTTGCGGCCGCAAATTCACCCCTCCACTTT. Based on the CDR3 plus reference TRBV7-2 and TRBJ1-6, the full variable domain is GAGVSQSPSNKVTEKGKDVELRCDPISGHTALYWYRQSLGQGLEFLIYFQGNSAPDKSGLPSDRFSAERTGGSVSTLTIQRTQQEDSAVYLCASSPLAAANSPLHFGNGTRLTVT.

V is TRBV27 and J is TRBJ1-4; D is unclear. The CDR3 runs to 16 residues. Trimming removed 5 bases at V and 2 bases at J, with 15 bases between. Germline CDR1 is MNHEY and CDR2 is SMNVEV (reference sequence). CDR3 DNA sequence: TGTGCCAGCAGTCCCCTTACCCCGCCGACTAATGAAAAACTGTTTTTT. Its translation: CASSPLTPPTNEKLFF.